The 24 T cell receptor beta chains below come from one sample, sequenced in a study of control samples from healthy donors and cancer patients. TCRdb's table, derived via immunoSEQ multiplex PCR, lists solely in-frame clones and lacks some. The sample includes roughly 100,000 clones, about 89% of them seen just once. Sequenced sample: PBMCs. The source is a man between 60 and 70 years old with lung cancer.

The rearrangement joins TRBV5-6 to TRBJ2-7, with 11 bases aligning to TRBD1. CDR1 and CDR2 (germline): SGHDT, YYEEEE. The length of the CDR3 is 15 residues. Unmatched junction bases numbered 5, after V lost 2 bases and J lost 4 bases. CDR3 bases: TGTGCCAGCAGCTTTACCGGGACAGGGGGTTACGAGCAGTACTTC. Its protein product is CASSFTGTGGYEQYF.

The chain is built from TRBV5-6 and TRBJ2-1, with 7 positions matching TRBD2. CDR1 is SGHDT and CDR2 is YYEEEE in the germline V gene. V gave up 0 bases and J gave up 2 bases; unmatched junction bases: 8. CDR3 length: 17 residues. CDR3 nucleotide sequence: TGTGCCAGCAGCTTGGTTCCCAGCGGGGCCACCTACAATGAGCAGTTCTTC. This gives the protein CASSLVPSGATYNEQFF.

J is TRBJ1-3 and V is TRBV27; D is uncertain. The germline gives CDR1 MNHEY, CDR2 SMNVEV (reference sequence). CDR3 length: 14 amino acids. V dropped 2 bases and J dropped 2 bases, with 7 bases sitting between them. The chain's CDR3 is CASSLRVTGNTIYF. Here the CDR3 DNA reads TGTGCCAGCAGTTTACGAGTGACTGGAAACACCATATATTTT.

The gene calls are TRBV29-1 and TRBJ2-5, with D tentatively TRBD2 (6 bases). CDR1 is SQVTM and CDR2 is ANQGSEA in the germline V gene. V was cut by 6 bases and J by 4 bases, with 12 bases left in between. The CDR3 loop spans 12 amino acids. CDR3 nucleotides: TGCAGCGTGGTGACTAGAGGAGAGACCCAGTACTTC. It codes for CSVVTRGETQYF.

The genes are TRBV12-5 and TRBJ2-5; D remains unclear. V lost 4 bases, J lost 1 base, and 10 bases lay in between. Per the germline V gene, CDR1 is LGHNT and CDR2 is FRNRAP. The CDR3 totals 14 residues. The CDR3 DNA follows: TGTGCTAGTGGTTCACGACCCCTCCAAGAGACCCAGTACTTC. Amino acid sequence: CASGSRPLQETQYF.

V usage is TRBV24-1 and J usage is TRBJ1-2, with D perhaps TRBD1 (5 bases). The CDR3 has 16 amino acids. The ends were cut back, 2 bases at V and 4 bases at J, with 16 bases in the middle. Germline V gene lookup returns CDR1 KGHDR and CDR2 SFDVKD. The CDR3 is CATSDSDAGVVYGYTF. In DNA, the CDR3 is TGTGCCACCAGTGATTCGGACGCGGGGGTTGTCTATGGCTACACCTTC.

The CDR3 loop is CASSLGAHLLYNEQFF. DNA for the CDR3: TGTGCCAGCAGCCTGGGGGCCCACCTCCTCTACAATGAGCAGTTCTTC. This chain joins TRBV6-4 and TRBJ2-1, with a possible D match to TRBD1 (6 bases). The CDR3 length is 16 residues. Between the trimmed V and J ends, which lost 6 bases and 3 bases, there was a span of 18 bases. Germline V lookup: CDR1 MRHNA, CDR2 SNTAGT.

V and J are TRBV27 and TRBJ1-2, with D maybe TRBD1 (6 bases). The CDR3 consists of 16 residues. Trimming stripped 5 bases from V and 4 bases from J, with 20 bases between. Germline CDR1 reads MNHEY; CDR2 reads SMNVEV (reference sequence). In DNA, the CDR3 is TGTGCCAGCAGTCCAACACAGGGATTCCCCTTCTATGGCTACACCTTC. Residues: CASSPTQGFPFYGYTF.

The J gene is TRBJ2-2, the V gene TRBV15; D not certain. The V gene's germline CDR1 is LNHNV and CDR2 YYDKDF (reference sequence). The CDR3 covers 13 residues. Between the trimmed V and J ends, which lost 1 base and 5 bases, there was a span of 5 bases. The CDR3 coding sequence is TGTGCCACCAGCAGAGCTTTTACCGGGGAGCTGTTTTTT. Residues: CATSRAFTGELFF.

The J gene is TRBJ2-1, the V gene TRBV5-1; TRBD2 matches 9 bases. Unmatched junction bases numbered 14, after V lost 4 bases and J lost 9 bases. The CDR3 length is 16 residues. Germline lookup yields CDR1 SGHRS and CDR2 YFSETQ. CDR3 sequence: CASSLDAAGGSSEQFF. DNA of the CDR3: TGCGCCAGCAGCCTGGATGCAGCGGGGGGATCGAGTGAGCAGTTCTTC.

The chain couples TRBV7-7 to TRBJ2-5, with D tentatively TRBD2 (6 bases). The germline gives CDR1 SSHAT, CDR2 FNYEAQ (reference sequence). The V end lost 2 bases, the J end lost 4 bases, and 11 bases lay between the germline ends. The CDR3 consists of 14 residues. The CDR3 reads CASSLFGGAETQYF. The CDR3 nucleotides are TGTGCCAGCAGCTTATTTGGAGGGGCAGAGACCCAGTACTTC.

V is TRBV6-6 and J is TRBJ1-4; 9 bases match TRBD1. With V trimmed by 9 bases and J by 6 bases, 5 bases remained unmatched. The CDR3 is 13 amino acids. Germline V gene lookup returns CDR1 MNHNY and CDR2 SVGAGI (reference sequence). Here the CDR3 reads CASTGGAYEKLFF. In DNA form, the CDR3 reads TGTGCCAGTACAGGGGGCGCGTATGAAAAACTGTTTTTT.

V gene TRBV29-1 combines with J gene TRBJ2-2; D unclear. V lost 5 bases and J lost 0, with 7 bases in between. The CDR3 consists of 13 residues. Germline V CDR1 and CDR2: SQVTM, ANQGSEA. CDR3: CSVYSPNTGELFF. CDR3 nucleotides: TGCAGCGTTTACTCACCGAACACCGGGGAGCTGTTTTTT.

The chain links TRBV4-1 to TRBJ2-5; 7 bases fit TRBD1. Germline-derived CDR1 and CDR2 are MGHRA and YSYEKL. V was pared by 1 base and J by 3 bases, with 5 bases of the junction left unmatched. This CDR3 has 15 residues. The CDR3 nucleotides read TGCGCCAGCAGCCAAGTATCGGGACAGAAAGAGACCCAGTACTTC. As protein: CASSQVSGQKETQYF.

The chain links TRBV6-5 to TRBJ2-3, with no clear D. Deletions cut 7 bases from V and 2 bases from J, with 7 bases between. Germline loops: CDR1 MNHEY, CDR2 SVGAGI. This CDR3 has 12 amino acids. CDR3 coding DNA: TGTGCCAGCACCCGGGCCACAGATACGCAGTATTTT. This translates into CASTRATDTQYF.

This rearrangement joins TRBV29-1 to TRBJ2-2, with 7 bases lining up with TRBD2. The V gene's germline CDR1 is SQVTM and CDR2 ANQGSEA. J lost 0 bases, V lost 7 bases, and 8 bases had no gene match. CDR3 length equals 15 residues. This CDR3 reads CSGGPGGTNTGELFF. The CDR3 DNA is TGCAGCGGTGGGCCGGGGGGAACGAACACCGGGGAGCTGTTTTTT.

This chain links TRBV5-1 with TRBJ2-5; TRBD2 agrees at 14 bases. CDR3 length: 17 residues. Germline CDR1 is SGHRS and CDR2 is YFSETQ. With 0 bases clipped from V and 1 base from J, the junction kept 2 bases outside the gene matches. CDR3 in amino acids: CASSLAGTSGGQETQYF. In DNA, the CDR3 is TGCGCCAGCAGCTTGGCCGGGACTAGCGGGGGCCAAGAGACCCAGTACTTC.

As regards this clone: Other nucleotide sequences from this sample produce the same CDR3. This chain connects TRBV7-9 to TRBJ1-5; D is unclear. The CDR3 spans 15 residues. V lost 1 base, J lost 0 bases, and 7 bases lay in between. Germline assignment: CDR1 SEHNR and CDR2 FQNEAQ (reference sequence). CDR3 bases: TGTGCCAGCAGCTTAGGAGGCTATAGCAATCAGCCCCAGCATTTT. This sequence encodes CASSLGGYSNQPQHF.

The chain recombines TRBV10-2 with TRBJ2-3; D might be TRBD1 or TRBD2, each matching 6 bases. Germline-derived CDR1 and CDR2 are WSHSY and SAAADI. V was cut by 3 bases and J by 4 bases, with 14 bases left in between. The CDR3 covers 15 residues. The CDR3 DNA reads TGCGCCAGCAGTGAAGGGGGGAGGCGGCCAGATACGCAGTATTTT. It translates to CASSEGGRRPDTQYF.

The genes are TRBV9 and TRBJ2-3; D is unresolved. V was cut by 4 bases and J by 4 bases, with 13 bases left in between. The CDR3 contains 14 residues. Germline V gene sequence: CDR1 SGDLS, CDR2 YYNGEE. The CDR3 coding sequence is TGTGCCAGCAGCTCTCGGACCGAGGCAGATACGCAGTATTTT. Translated, it gives CASSSRTEADTQYF.

The chain has TRBV14 and TRBJ1-1, with D possibly being TRBD1 (6 bases). CDR1 is SGHDN and CDR2 is FVKESK in the germline V gene. V lost 3 bases, J lost 11 bases, and 16 bases lay in between. The CDR3 sequence is 13 residues long. The CDR3 DNA follows: TGTGCCAGCAGCCAGTCCTCCTCAGGGGTGGCTTTCTTT. Amino acids: CASSQSSSGVAFF.

This chain joins TRBV18 and TRBJ1-5; D unresolved. In germline, CDR1 is KGHSH, CDR2 LQKENI. V dropped 4 bases and J dropped 4 bases, with 8 bases sitting between them. There are 13 residues in the CDR3. DNA for the CDR3: TGTGCCAGCTCACTACATACGAATCAGCCCCAGCATTTT. This codes for CASSLHTNQPQHF.

The genes are TRBV4-1 and TRBJ2-6; D is perhaps TRBD1 (6 bases). V was cut by 4 bases and J by 0 bases, with 13 bases left in between. The V gene's germline CDR1 is MGHRA and CDR2 YSYEKL. The CDR3 sequence is 17 residues long. Here the CDR3 reads CASSPDRYSSGANVLTF. The CDR3 DNA sequence: TGCGCCAGCAGCCCTGACAGGTATAGCTCTGGGGCCAACGTCCTGACTTTC.

The CDR3, as DNA: TGTGCCAGCAGCTTAACGGGAGGGGGCATAACGGGCGAGCAGTACTTC. It codes for CASSLTGGGITGEQYF. The chain has TRBV7-3 and TRBJ2-7; perhaps D is TRBD1 or TRBD2 (7 bases each). Germline loops: CDR1 SGHTA, CDR2 FQGTGA. With 0 bases removed from V and 6 bases from J, the gap between germline ends came to 18 bases. The CDR3 covers 16 residues.